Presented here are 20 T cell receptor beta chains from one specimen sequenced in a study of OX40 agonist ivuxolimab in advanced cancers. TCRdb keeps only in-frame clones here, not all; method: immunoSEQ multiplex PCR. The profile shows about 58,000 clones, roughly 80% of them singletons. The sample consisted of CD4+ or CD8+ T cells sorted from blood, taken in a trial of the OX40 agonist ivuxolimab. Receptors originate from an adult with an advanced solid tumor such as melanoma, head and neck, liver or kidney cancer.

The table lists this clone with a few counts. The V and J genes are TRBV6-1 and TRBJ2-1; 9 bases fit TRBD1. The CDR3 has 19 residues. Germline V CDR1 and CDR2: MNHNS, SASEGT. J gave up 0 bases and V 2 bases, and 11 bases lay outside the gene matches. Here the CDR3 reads CASSEMTGGPTLSYNEQFF. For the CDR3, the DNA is TGTGCCAGCAGTGAAATGACAGGGGGTCCTACCCTCTCCTACAATGAGCAGTTCTTC.

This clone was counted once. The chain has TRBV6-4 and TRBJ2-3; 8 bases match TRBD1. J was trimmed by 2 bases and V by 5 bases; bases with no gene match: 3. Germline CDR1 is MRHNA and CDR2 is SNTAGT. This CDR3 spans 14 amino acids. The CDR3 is CASSSGQVTDTQYF. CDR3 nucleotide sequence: TGTGCCAGCAGTTCGGGACAGGTCACAGATACGCAGTATTTT.

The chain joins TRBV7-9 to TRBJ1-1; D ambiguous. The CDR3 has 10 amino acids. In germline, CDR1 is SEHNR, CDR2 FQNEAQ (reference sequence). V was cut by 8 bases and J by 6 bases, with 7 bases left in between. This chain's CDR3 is CASENAEAFF. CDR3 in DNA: TGTGCCAGCGAAAACGCTGAAGCTTTCTTT.

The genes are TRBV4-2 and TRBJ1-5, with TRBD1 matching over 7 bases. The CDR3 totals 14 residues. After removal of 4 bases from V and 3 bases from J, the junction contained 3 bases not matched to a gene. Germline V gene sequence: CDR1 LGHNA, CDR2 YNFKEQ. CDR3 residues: CASSLGTDNQPQHF. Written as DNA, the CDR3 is TGTGCCAGCAGCCTAGGGACAGACAATCAGCCCCAGCATTTT.

DNA of the CDR3: TGTGCCAGCAGCTTATTTGACGGGACAGGGGGAGAGACCCAGTACTTC. This translates into CASSLFDGTGGETQYF. V usage is TRBV7-8 and J usage is TRBJ2-5; 11 nucleotides agree with TRBD1. The V gene's germline CDR1 is SGHVS and CDR2 FQNEAQ. Trimming cost V 2 bases and J 4 bases; bases outside gene matches: 6. This CDR3 is built from 16 residues.

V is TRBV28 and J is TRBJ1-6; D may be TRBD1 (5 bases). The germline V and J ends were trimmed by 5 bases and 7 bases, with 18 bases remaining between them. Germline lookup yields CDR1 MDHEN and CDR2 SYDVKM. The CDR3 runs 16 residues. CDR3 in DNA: TGTGCCAGCAGTCCAGGTTTAGGGGCCTTGAATTCACCCCTCCACTTT. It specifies CASSPGLGALNSPLHF.

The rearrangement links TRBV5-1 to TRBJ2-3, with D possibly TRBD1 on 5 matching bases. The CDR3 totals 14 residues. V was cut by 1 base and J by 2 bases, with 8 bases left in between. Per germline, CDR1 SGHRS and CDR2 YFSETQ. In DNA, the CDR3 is TGCGCCAGCAGCTTGCAAGGGGACACAGATACGCAGTATTTT. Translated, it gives CASSLQGDTDTQYF.

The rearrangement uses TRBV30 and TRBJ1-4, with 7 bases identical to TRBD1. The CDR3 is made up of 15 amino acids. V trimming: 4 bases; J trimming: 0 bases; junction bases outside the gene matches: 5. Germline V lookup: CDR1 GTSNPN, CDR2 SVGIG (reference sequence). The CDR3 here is CAWKFRGATNEKLFF. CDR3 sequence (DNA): TGTGCCTGGAAATTCAGGGGGGCAACTAATGAAAAACTGTTTTTT.

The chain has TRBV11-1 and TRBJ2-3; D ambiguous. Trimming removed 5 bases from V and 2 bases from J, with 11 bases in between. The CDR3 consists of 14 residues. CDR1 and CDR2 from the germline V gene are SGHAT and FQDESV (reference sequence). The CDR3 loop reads CASSLQRNTDTQYF. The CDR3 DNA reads TGTGCCAGCAGCCTTCAAAGGAACACAGATACGCAGTATTTT.

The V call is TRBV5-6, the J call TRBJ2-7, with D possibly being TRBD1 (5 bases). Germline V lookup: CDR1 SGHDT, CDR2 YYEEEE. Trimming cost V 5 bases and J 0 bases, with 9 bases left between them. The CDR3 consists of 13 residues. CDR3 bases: TGTGCCAGCAGACCCGACAGCTCCTACGAGCAGTACTTC. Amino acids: CASRPDSSYEQYF.

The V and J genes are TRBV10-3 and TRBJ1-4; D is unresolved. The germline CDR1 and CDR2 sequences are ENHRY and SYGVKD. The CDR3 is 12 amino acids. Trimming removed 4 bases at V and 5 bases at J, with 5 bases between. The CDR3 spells CAISAKNEKLFF. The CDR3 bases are TGTGCCATCAGTGCCAAAAATGAAAAACTGTTTTTT.

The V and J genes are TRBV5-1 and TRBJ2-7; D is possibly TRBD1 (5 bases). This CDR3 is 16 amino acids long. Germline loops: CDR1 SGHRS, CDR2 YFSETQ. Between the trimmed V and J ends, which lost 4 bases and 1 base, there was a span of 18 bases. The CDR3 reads CASSVTPDKGSYEQYF. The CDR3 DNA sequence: TGCGCCAGCAGCGTAACTCCGGACAAGGGGTCCTACGAGCAGTACTTC.

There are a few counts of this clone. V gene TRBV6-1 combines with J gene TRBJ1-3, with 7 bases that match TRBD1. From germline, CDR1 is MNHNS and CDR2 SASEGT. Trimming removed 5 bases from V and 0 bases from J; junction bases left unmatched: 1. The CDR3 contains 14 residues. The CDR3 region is CASSRDSSGNTIYF. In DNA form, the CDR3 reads TGTGCCAGCAGTCGGGACAGCTCTGGAAACACCATATATTTT.

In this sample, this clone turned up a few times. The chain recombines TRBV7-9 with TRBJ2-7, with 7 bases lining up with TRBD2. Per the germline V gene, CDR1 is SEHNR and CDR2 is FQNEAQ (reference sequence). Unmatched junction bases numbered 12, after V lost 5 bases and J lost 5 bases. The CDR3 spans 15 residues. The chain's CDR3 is CASSLGAREGDEQYF. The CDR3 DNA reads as TGTGCCAGCAGCCTAGGTGCCAGGGAGGGTGACGAGCAGTACTTC.

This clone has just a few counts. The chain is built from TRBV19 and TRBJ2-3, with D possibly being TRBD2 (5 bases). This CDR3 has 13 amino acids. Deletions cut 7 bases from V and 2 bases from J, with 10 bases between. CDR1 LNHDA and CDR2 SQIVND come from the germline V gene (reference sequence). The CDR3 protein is CASMERYTDTQYF. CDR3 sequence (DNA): TGTGCCAGTATGGAGCGGTACACAGATACGCAGTATTTT.

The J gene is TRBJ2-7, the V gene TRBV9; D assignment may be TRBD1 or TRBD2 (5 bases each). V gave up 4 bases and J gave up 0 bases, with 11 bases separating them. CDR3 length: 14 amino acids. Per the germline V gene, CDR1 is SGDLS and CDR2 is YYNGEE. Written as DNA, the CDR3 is TGTGCCAGCAGCCTAGGGGAGTACTCCTACGAGCAGTACTTC. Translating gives CASSLGEYSYEQYF.

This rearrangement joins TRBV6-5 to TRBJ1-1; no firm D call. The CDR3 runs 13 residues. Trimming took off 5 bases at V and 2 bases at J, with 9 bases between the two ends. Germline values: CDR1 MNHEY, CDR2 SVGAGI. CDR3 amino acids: CASSRARNTEAFF. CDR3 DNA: TGTGCCAGCAGTAGGGCCCGCAACACTGAAGCTTTCTTT.

CDR3 residues: CASSYADRNRFKQFF. CDR3 DNA sequence: TGTGCCAGCAGTTACGCGGACAGGAATAGGTTTAAGCAGTTCTTC. The rearrangement uses TRBV6-5 and TRBJ2-1, with 7 bases aligning to TRBD1. V shed 2 bases and J 11 bases; nucleotides not matched to a gene: 12. The CDR3 consists of 15 residues. Germline-derived CDR1 and CDR2 are MNHEY and SVGAGI.

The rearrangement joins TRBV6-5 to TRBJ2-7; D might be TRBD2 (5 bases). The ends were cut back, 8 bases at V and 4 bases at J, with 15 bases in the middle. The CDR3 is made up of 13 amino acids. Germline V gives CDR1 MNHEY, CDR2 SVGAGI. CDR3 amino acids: CASLPPGSYEQYF. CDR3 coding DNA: TGTGCCAGCTTACCCCCGGGGTCTTACGAGCAGTACTTC.

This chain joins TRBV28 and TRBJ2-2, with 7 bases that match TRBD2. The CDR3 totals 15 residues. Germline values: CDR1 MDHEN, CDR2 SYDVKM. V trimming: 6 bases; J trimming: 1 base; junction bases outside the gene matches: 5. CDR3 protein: CASRLSGVNTGELFF. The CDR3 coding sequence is TGTGCCAGCAGATTGAGCGGGGTGAACACCGGGGAGCTGTTTTTT.